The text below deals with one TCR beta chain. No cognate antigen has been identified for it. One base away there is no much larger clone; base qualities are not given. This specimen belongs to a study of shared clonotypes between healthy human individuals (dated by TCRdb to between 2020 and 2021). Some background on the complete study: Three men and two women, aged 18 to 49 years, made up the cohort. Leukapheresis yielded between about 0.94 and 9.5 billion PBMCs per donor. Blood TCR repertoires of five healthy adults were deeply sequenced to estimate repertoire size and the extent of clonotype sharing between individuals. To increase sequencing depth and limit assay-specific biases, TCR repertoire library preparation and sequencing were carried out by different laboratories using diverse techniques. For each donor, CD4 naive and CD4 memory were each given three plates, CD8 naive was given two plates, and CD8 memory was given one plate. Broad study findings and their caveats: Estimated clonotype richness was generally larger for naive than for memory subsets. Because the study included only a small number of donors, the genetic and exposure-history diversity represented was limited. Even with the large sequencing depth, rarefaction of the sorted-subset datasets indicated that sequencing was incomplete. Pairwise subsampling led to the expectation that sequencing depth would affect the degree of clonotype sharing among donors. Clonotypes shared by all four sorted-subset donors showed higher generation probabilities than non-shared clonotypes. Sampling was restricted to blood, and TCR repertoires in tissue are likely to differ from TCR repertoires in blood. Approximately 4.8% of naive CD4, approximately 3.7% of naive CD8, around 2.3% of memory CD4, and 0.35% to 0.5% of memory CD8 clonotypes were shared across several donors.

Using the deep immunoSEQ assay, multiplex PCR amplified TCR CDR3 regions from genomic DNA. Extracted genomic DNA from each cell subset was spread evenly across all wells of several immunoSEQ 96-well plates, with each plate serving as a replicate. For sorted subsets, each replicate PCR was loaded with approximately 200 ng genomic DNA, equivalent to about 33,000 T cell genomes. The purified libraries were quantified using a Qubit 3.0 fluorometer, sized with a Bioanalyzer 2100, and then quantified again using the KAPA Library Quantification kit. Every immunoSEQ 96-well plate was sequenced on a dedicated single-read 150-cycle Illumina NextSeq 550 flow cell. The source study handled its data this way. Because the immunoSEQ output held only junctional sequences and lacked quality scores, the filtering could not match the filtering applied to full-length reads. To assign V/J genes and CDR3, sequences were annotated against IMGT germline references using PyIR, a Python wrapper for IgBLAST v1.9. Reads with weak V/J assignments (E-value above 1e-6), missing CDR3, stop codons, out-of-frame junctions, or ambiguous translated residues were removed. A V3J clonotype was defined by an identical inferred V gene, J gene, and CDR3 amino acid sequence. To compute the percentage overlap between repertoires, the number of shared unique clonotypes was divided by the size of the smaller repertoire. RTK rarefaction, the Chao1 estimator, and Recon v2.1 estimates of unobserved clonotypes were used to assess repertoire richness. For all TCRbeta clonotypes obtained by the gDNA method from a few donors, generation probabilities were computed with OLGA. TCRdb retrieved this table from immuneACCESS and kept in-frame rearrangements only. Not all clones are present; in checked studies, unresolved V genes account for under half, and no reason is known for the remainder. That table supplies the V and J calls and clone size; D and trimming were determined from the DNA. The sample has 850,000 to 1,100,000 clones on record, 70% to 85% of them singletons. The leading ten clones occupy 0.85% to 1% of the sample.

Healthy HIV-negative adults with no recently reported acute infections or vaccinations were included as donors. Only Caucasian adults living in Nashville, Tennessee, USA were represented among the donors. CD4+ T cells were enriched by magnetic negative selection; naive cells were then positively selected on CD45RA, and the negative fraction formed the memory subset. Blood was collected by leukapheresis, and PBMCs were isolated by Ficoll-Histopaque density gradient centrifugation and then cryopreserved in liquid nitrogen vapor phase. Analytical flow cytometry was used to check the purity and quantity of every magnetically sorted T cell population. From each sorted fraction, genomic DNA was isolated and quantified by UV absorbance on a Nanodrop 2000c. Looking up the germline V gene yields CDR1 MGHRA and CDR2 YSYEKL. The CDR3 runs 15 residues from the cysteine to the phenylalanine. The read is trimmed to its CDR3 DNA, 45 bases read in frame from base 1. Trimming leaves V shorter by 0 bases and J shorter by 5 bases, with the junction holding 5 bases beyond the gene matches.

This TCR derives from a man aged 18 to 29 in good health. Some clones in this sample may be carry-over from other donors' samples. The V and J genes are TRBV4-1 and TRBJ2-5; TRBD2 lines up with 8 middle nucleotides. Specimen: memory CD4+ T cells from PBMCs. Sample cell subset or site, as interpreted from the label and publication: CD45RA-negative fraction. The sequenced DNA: TGCGCCAGCAGCCAAGAGTCCCTAGCGGGCGAGACCCAGTACTTC. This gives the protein CASSQESLAGETQYF.